These 30 T cell receptor beta chains were sequenced from one sample in a study of blood T cell repertoires in COVID-19. The method was immunoSEQ multiplex PCR; TCRdb's version includes in-frame clones alone and lacks a portion of them. Among about 160,000 clones listed, roughly 88% were seen once. Source material: peripheral blood. These receptors were obtained from a man between 18 and 29 years old with acute or convalescent COVID-19.

V and J are TRBV5-6 and TRBJ1-6; D is perhaps TRBD1 (6 bases). CDR3 length: 15 amino acids. V gave up 3 bases and J gave up 4 bases, with 11 bases separating them. In germline, CDR1 is SGHDT, CDR2 YYEEEE. This CDR3 reads CASSSADRYNSPLHF. CDR3 nucleotides: TGTGCCAGCAGCTCGGCGGACAGATATAATTCACCCCTCCACTTT.

The rearrangement links TRBV2 to TRBJ2-7, with TRBD2 identical over 13 bases. The CDR3 is made up of 16 amino acids. V trimming: 4 bases; J trimming: 3 bases; junction bases outside the gene matches: 6. Germline CDR1 is SNHLY and CDR2 is FYNNEI. CDR3 amino acids: CASSAVGLAGRYEQYF. The CDR3 DNA follows: TGTGCCAGCAGTGCGGTGGGACTAGCGGGACGCTACGAGCAGTACTTC.

The V and J genes are TRBV4-2 and TRBJ2-5; 10 bases fit TRBD2. Trimming took 4 bases from V and 4 from J; bases not matched to a gene: 15. In germline, CDR1 is LGHNA, CDR2 YNFKEQ. The length of the CDR3 is 18 residues. This CDR3 reads CASSPRGLAGEVGETQYF. The CDR3 coding sequence is TGTGCCAGCAGCCCACGGGGTCTAGCGGGAGAGGTCGGAGAGACCCAGTACTTC.

This sequence joins TRBV30 and TRBJ2-3; 9 bases are a match to TRBD2. From germline, CDR1 is GTSNPN and CDR2 SVGIG (reference sequence). J lost 5 bases, V lost 4 bases, and 7 bases had no gene match. The CDR3 covers 14 residues. The CDR3 DNA follows: TGTGCCTGGAAAAGGGCGGGAGGGATAGATACGCAGTATTTT. Translating gives CAWKRAGGIDTQYF.

The V gene is TRBV10-3, the J gene TRBJ1-1, with TRBD1 matching 8 bases. The CDR3 is 15 residues long. Germline CDR1 and CDR2: ENHRY and SYGVKD. V shed 6 bases, J shed 0 bases, and the junction held 6 bases outside the gene matches. CDR3 residues: CAIRSGQAMNTEAFF. The CDR3 bases are TGTGCCATCAGATCGGGACAGGCGATGAACACTGAAGCTTTCTTT.

J is TRBJ2-3 and V is TRBV10-1, with no clear D. The CDR3 totals 11 residues. Germline V CDR1 and CDR2: WNHNN, SYGVQD (reference sequence). V lost 8 bases to trimming and J lost 4 bases, with 7 bases between them. The CDR3 region is CASGLSDTQYF. The CDR3 DNA sequence: TGCGCCAGCGGCCTCTCAGATACGCAGTATTTT.

This chain joins TRBV11-3 and TRBJ2-2, with 12 bases lining up with TRBD2. Losses at the gene ends were 6 bases for V and 5 bases for J; bases not matched to a gene: 4. CDR3 length equals 15 residues. Germline V gene sequence: CDR1 SGHNT, CDR2 YENEEA. For the CDR3, the DNA is TGTGCCAGCAGTCAAGGGACTAGCGGGACCGGGGAGCTGTTTTTT. It is translated as CASSQGTSGTGELFF.

In nucleotides, the CDR3 is TGTGCCAGCACCAAGGGAGGCGGAAGCACTGAAGCTTTCTTT. Its protein product is CASTKGGGSTEAFF. The chain uses TRBV9 and TRBJ1-1, with no clear D. V lost 6 bases to trimming and J lost 4 bases, with 16 bases between them. Germline V gene data show CDR1 as SGDLS and CDR2 as YYNGEE. This CDR3 is built from 14 residues.

This clone was found a few times. The chain joins TRBV6-1 to TRBJ1-3; D unclear. The germline CDR1 and CDR2 sequences are MNHNS and SASEGT. V lost 2 bases and J 8 bases, leaving 10 bases between the germline ends. The CDR3 covers 13 residues. The CDR3 bases are TGTGCCAGCAGTGAATCCCCGGGTCACACCATATATTTT. It is translated as CASSESPGHTIYF.

V usage is TRBV9 and J usage is TRBJ1-3; D uncertain. V lost 1 base to trimming and J lost 1 base, with 9 bases between them. Per germline, CDR1 SGDLS and CDR2 YYNGEE. The CDR3 sequence is 15 residues long. The chain's CDR3 is CASSVNPGSGNTIYF. The CDR3 DNA sequence: TGTGCCAGCAGCGTAAATCCCGGGTCTGGAAACACCATATATTTT.

This clone was seen a handful of times. The gene calls are TRBV25-1 and TRBJ1-5, with TRBD1 identical over 7 bases. This CDR3 region has 14 residues. Unmatched junction bases numbered 4, after V lost 3 bases and J lost 5 bases. Looked up from germline, CDR1 is MGHDK and CDR2 is SYGVNS. This CDR3 reads CASSETGTHQPQHF. The CDR3 nucleotides read TGTGCCAGCAGTGAGACAGGGACCCATCAGCCCCAGCATTTT. Together with reference TRBV25-1 and TRBJ1-5, the CDR3 gives the full variable domain: EADIYQTPRYLVIGTGKKITLECSQTMGHDKMYWYQQDPGMELHLIHYSYGVNSTEKGDLSSESTVSRIRTEHFPLTLESARPSHTSQYLCASSETGTHQPQHFGDGTRLSIL.

The chain joins TRBV12-3 or TRBV12-4 to TRBJ1-1; D gene uncertain. CDR3 length equals 12 residues. The V gene lost 7 bases and the J gene lost 3 bases, with 9 bases spanning the gap. CDR3 DNA: TGTGCCAGCATGGAGAGGTACACTGAAGCTTTCTTT. It specifies CASMERYTEAFF.

This clone has just a few counts. The rearrangement joins TRBV12-3 or TRBV12-4 to TRBJ1-4; 8 nucleotides align to TRBD1. This CDR3 spans 13 amino acids. The ends lost 6 bases at V and 13 bases at J; junction bases unmatched: 10. The CDR3 protein is CASSSSFDRGLFF. The CDR3 region has the DNA TGTGCCAGCAGCTCCTCCTTCGACAGGGGACTGTTTTTT.

The rearrangement joins TRBV9 to TRBJ2-5; tentatively, D is TRBD2 (5 bases). CDR1 SGDLS and CDR2 YYNGEE come from the germline V gene. The CDR3 totals 13 residues. Trimming cost V 4 bases and J 5 bases, with 12 bases left between them. CDR3 in amino acids: CASSPPPGETQYF. The CDR3 nucleotides read TGTGCCAGCAGCCCCCCCCCGGGGGAGACCCAGTACTTC.

The chain employs TRBV18 and TRBJ1-2; TRBD1 aligns across 7 bases. V was pared by 3 bases and J by 7 bases, with 8 bases of the junction left unmatched. The germline V gene has CDR1 KGHSH and CDR2 LQKENI. The CDR3 has 14 amino acids. This CDR3 is CASSPSDRLSGYTF. CDR3 coding DNA: TGTGCCAGCTCACCCTCGGACAGGTTAAGTGGCTACACCTTC.

V gene TRBV18 combines with J gene TRBJ1-1; TRBD1 matches at 10 bases. Germline CDR1 reads KGHSH; CDR2 reads LQKENI. The CDR3 length is 16 residues. Germline trimming cut 2 bases from V and 7 bases from J; bases unmatched to any gene: 10. The CDR3 sequence: CASSPKTGGVTGEAFF. DNA for the CDR3: TGTGCCAGCTCACCAAAGACAGGGGGCGTTACGGGTGAAGCTTTCTTT.

V usage is TRBV27 and J usage is TRBJ1-1, with a weak D call TRBD1 (5 bases). Deletions cut 4 bases from V and 2 bases from J, with 14 bases between. The CDR3 consists of 15 residues. CDR1 is MNHEY, CDR2 SMNVEV, per germline (reference sequence). Written as DNA, the CDR3 is TGTGCCAGCAGTTCCCTGGTGGGGCCCAACACTGAAGCTTTCTTT. Amino acids: CASSSLVGPNTEAFF.

The chain carries TRBV18 and TRBJ2-2; 8 bases match TRBD1. The V segment lost 6 bases and the J segment 7 bases; nucleotides outside the gene matches: 13. The CDR3 is 16 residues long. Germline CDR1 reads KGHSH; CDR2 reads LQKENI. CDR3 sequence (DNA): TGTGCCAGCTCCACCTTTCCGACAGGGGCAAGCGGGGAGCTGTTTTTT. Amino acids: CASSTFPTGASGELFF.

The chain employs TRBV3-1 (or the pseudogene TRBV3-2) and TRBJ1-1; D is perhaps TRBD1 (6 bases). Trimming removed 10 bases at V and 6 bases at J, with 21 bases between. Looked up from germline, CDR1 is LGHDT and CDR2 is YNNKEL (reference sequence). The CDR3 is made up of 14 amino acids. The CDR3, as DNA: TGTGCCACCGGCTCCTTAACAGGGTCCCCTGAAGCTTTCTTT. As protein: CATGSLTGSPEAFF.

By sample share, this clone is medium-sized. V and J are TRBV4-1 and TRBJ1-3; TRBD1 aligns across 7 bases. Unmatched junction bases numbered 17, after V lost 6 bases and J lost 0 bases. The germline gives CDR1 MGHRA, CDR2 YSYEKL. The CDR3 length is 19 residues. As DNA, the CDR3 is TGCGCCAGCAGTCAAATCGACTCAAGGGGGCGAAGCTCTGGAAACACCATATATTTT. Translation gives CASSQIDSRGRSSGNTIYF.

This clone has only one observation. This chain connects TRBV18 to TRBJ2-3; D not certain. Germline CDR1 and CDR2: KGHSH and LQKENI. The CDR3 extends over 14 amino acids. V dropped 4 bases and J dropped 0 bases, with 8 bases sitting between them. DNA of the CDR3: TGTGCCAGCTCACGCGGCGGTAGCACAGATACGCAGTATTTT. Translated, it gives CASSRGGSTDTQYF.

This clone was counted a few times. The chain combines TRBV7-9 with TRBJ2-1, with 8 positions matching TRBD2. Germline values: CDR1 SEHNR, CDR2 FQNEAQ (reference sequence). J gave up 8 bases and V 1 base, and 7 bases lay outside the gene matches. This CDR3 has 15 amino acids. The CDR3 is CASSLGAGGVHEQFF. The CDR3 nucleotides are TGTGCCAGCAGCTTAGGGGCGGGAGGAGTTCATGAGCAGTTCTTC. Full variable domain (rest looked up from reference TRBV7-9 and TRBJ2-1): DTGVSQNPRHKITKRGQNVTFRCDPISEHNRLYWYRQTLGQGPEFLTYFQNEAQLEKSRLLSDRFSAERPKGSFSTLEIQRTEQGDSAMYLCASSLGAGGVHEQFFGPGTRLTVL.

V gene TRBV6-6 combines with J gene TRBJ1-2; D might be TRBD1 (5 bases). Trimming took 5 bases from V and 4 from J, leaving 11 bases between them. The CDR3 is made up of 13 amino acids. Per germline, CDR1 MNHNY and CDR2 SVGAGI (reference sequence). CDR3 sequence (DNA): TGTGCCAGCAGTGGGGACTGGTTCTATGGCTACACCTTC. Translating it yields CASSGDWFYGYTF.

The rearrangement joins TRBV28 to TRBJ1-5; 9 positions agree with TRBD1. CDR3 length equals 13 residues. After removal of 11 bases from V and 4 bases from J, the junction contained 6 bases not matched to a gene. Germline-derived CDR1 and CDR2 are MDHEN and SYDVKM. DNA for the CDR3: TGTGCCGGGGGCGACAGGGGGAATCAGCCCCAGCATTTT. This gives the protein CAGGDRGNQPQHF.

The genes are TRBV13 and TRBJ2-2; 9 nucleotides align to TRBD2. The CDR3 consists of 16 residues. V was clipped by 2 bases and J by 6 bases; unmatched bases: 7. Germline V gene data show CDR1 as PRHDT and CDR2 as FYEKMQ (reference sequence). The CDR3, as DNA: TGTGCCAGCAGCTTAACTAAAAGCGGGAGGTCCGGGGAGCTGTTTTTT. Translation gives CASSLTKSGRSGELFF. Using reference TRBV13 and TRBJ2-2 for the parts outside the CDR3, the full variable domain is AAGVIQSPRHLIKEKRETATLKCYPIPRHDTVYWYQQGPGQDPQFLISFYEKMQSDKGSIPDRFSAQQFSDYHSELNMSSLELGDSALYFCASSLTKSGRSGELFFGEGSRLTVL.

The CDR3 region has the DNA TGCAGCGTTGAGGAGGGCCATGGCTACACCTTC. Translating it yields CSVEEGHGYTF. This chain uses TRBV29-1 with TRBJ1-2; no clear D gene. This CDR3 comprises 11 residues. The V end lost 3 bases, the J end lost 6 bases, and 8 bases lay between the germline ends. Germline V gives CDR1 SQVTM, CDR2 ANQGSEA. The whole variable domain, remainder taken from reference TRBV29-1 and TRBJ1-2, is SAVISQKPSRDICQRGTSLTIQCQVDSQVTMMFWYRQQPGQSLTLIATANQGSEATYESGFVIDKFPISRPNLTFSTLTVSNMSPEDSSIYLCSVEEGHGYTFGSGTRLTVV.

This sequence joins TRBV5-1 and TRBJ2-2, with D perhaps TRBD2 (6 bases). Per the germline V gene, CDR1 is SGHRS and CDR2 is YFSETQ. V lost 4 bases, J lost 4 bases, and 14 bases lay in between. This CDR3 is 15 amino acids long. CDR3 region: CASSVDAGSTGELFF. The CDR3 bases are TGCGCCAGCAGCGTAGACGCGGGGTCCACCGGGGAGCTGTTTTTT. The whole variable domain, filled in from reference TRBV5-1 and TRBJ2-2, reads KAGVTQTPRYLIKTRGQQVTLSCSPISGHRSVSWYQQTPGQGLQFLFEYFSETQRNKGNFPGRFSGRQFSNSRSEMNVSTLELGDSALYLCASSVDAGSTGELFFGEGSRLTVL.

V usage is TRBV28 and J usage is TRBJ1-2; D uncertain. Trimming took off 5 bases at V and 3 bases at J, with 10 bases between the two ends. Germline V gene lookup returns CDR1 MDHEN and CDR2 SYDVKM. The length of the CDR3 is 13 residues. The CDR3: CASSPNIYYGYTF. Written as DNA, the CDR3 is TGTGCCAGCAGTCCTAATATTTACTATGGCTACACCTTC.

The J gene is TRBJ1-5, the V gene TRBV18; tentative D call: TRBD1 (6 bases). Per the germline V gene, CDR1 is KGHSH and CDR2 is LQKENI. The V end lost 3 bases, the J end lost 5 bases, and 14 bases lay between the germline ends. The CDR3 covers 15 residues. CDR3 residues: CASSPSPQGDQPQHF. The CDR3 DNA sequence: TGTGCCAGCTCACCTTCTCCACAGGGAGATCAGCCCCAGCATTTT.

In the case of this clone: An end of the junction differs from the germline gene, which may be a read error. This rearrangement joins TRBV19 to TRBJ1-2; tentatively, D is TRBD1 (6 bases). The V gene's germline CDR1 is LNHDA and CDR2 SQIVND (reference sequence). The length of the CDR3 is 12 residues. This chain's CDR3 is CASSNRDPGYTF. The DNA of the CDR3 is TGTGCCAGCAGTAACAGGGACCCAGGCTACACCTTC. Supplemented by reference TRBV19 and TRBJ1-2, the full variable domain reads DGGITQSPKYLFRKEGQNVTLSCEQNLNHDAMYWYRQDPGQGLRLIYYSQIVNDFQKGDIAEGYSVSREKKESFPLTVTSAQKNPTAFYLCASSNRDPGYTFGSGTRLTVV.